These 18 T cell receptor beta chains were all obtained from the same sample, sequenced in a study of metastatic and nonmetastatic thyroid tumors. TCRdb recomputed clones from the PCR reads via MiXCR. The sample includes about 85,000 clones, around 7.8% of them seen just once. All patients were treatment-naive before thyroid surgery. Sequenced material: blood. These receptors all stem from a female donor with papillary thyroid cancer or a benign thyroid nodule (not recorded which). Some clones in this sample may be carry-over from other donors' samples.

This clone occurred a few times. This clone may be a read error of a much larger clone one base away. The CDR3 does not end in the conserved phenylalanine or tryptophan, so this is likely a read error. V gene TRBV10-1 combines with J gene TRBJ2-7; D gene ambiguous. This CDR3 has 10 amino acids. Germline V gene data show CDR1 as WNHNN and CDR2 as SYGVQD (reference sequence). V was trimmed by 7 bases and J by 3 bases, leaving 4 bases between them. CDR3 nucleotide sequence: TGCGCCAGCACCTTCTACGAGCAGTACCTC. Protein product: CASTFYEQYL.

This clone was found many times. The rearrangement joins TRBV7-6 to TRBJ2-5; 15 bases fit TRBD2. The CDR3 loop spans 17 amino acids. In germline, CDR1 is SGHVS, CDR2 FNYEAQ. The trim removed 5 bases at V and 2 bases at J, leaving 6 bases unmatched. The CDR3 protein is CASSEGLAGGGQETQYF. The CDR3 coding sequence is TGTGCCAGCAGCGAGGGACTAGCGGGGGGTGGTCAAGAGACCCAGTACTTC.

There are many counts of this clone. The chain recombines TRBV6-1 with TRBJ1-2, with D unclear. Germline CDR1 MNHNS, CDR2 SASEGT. V was cut by 6 bases and J by 8 bases, with 7 bases left in between. The CDR3 totals 10 residues. CDR3 DNA: TGTGCCAGCAGGGGGAACGGCTACACCTTC. Translated, it gives CASRGNGYTF.

This clone has ten or more counts. This chain connects TRBV6-1 to TRBJ2-1; tentatively, D is TRBD2 (5 bases). With 3 bases removed from V and 0 bases from J, the gap between germline ends came to 18 bases. Germline V gene data show CDR1 as MNHNS and CDR2 as SASEGT. The CDR3 has 18 residues. The CDR3 protein is CASSERGLAFSSYNEQFF. The DNA of the CDR3 is TGTGCCAGCAGTGAGCGCGGGCTAGCTTTCAGCTCCTACAATGAGCAGTTCTTC.

This clone was detected only a few times. The gene calls are TRBV19 and TRBJ2-5; 9 nucleotides line up with TRBD1. Looked up from germline, CDR1 is LNHDA and CDR2 is SQIVND (reference sequence). The CDR3 is 15 amino acids. With V trimmed by 6 bases and J by 3 bases, 8 bases remained unmatched. In DNA form, the CDR3 reads TGTGCCAGTAGCAATATCCGACAGGGGGAAGAGACCCAGTACTTC. Residues: CASSNIRQGEETQYF.

This clone is labeled medium-sized (0.01 to 0.1%). This chain joins TRBV6-1 and TRBJ1-3; tentative D call: TRBD1 (5 bases). V was pared by 4 bases and J by 2 bases, with 18 bases between. Germline lookup yields CDR1 MNHNS and CDR2 SASEGT. CDR3 length equals 17 residues. The CDR3 DNA is TGTGCCAGCAGTGGTCCCGGGGGAAGAGTAGCTGGAAACACCATATATTTT. It is translated as CASSGPGGRVAGNTIYF.

This clone was found many times. The rearrangement uses TRBV20-1 and TRBJ2-5; 13 bases align to TRBD2. The CDR3 is 18 residues long. Germline V CDR1 and CDR2: DFQATT, SNEGSKA (reference sequence). Germline trimming cut 3 bases from V and 4 bases from J; bases unmatched to any gene: 14. The CDR3 sequence is CSASKGTSGVGVGETQYF. In nucleotides, the CDR3 is TGCAGTGCTAGTAAAGGGACTAGCGGGGTCGGAGTAGGAGAGACCCAGTACTTC.

This clone was recorded at least ten times. The chain combines TRBV6-2 or TRBV6-3 with TRBJ2-2, with 10 nucleotides matching TRBD2. With V trimmed by 2 bases and J by 4 bases, 1 base remained unmatched. Germline CDR1 reads MNHEY; CDR2 reads SVGEGT. The length of the CDR3 is 15 residues. In DNA form, the CDR3 reads TGTGCCAGCAGTTACAGCGGGGGGGCCACCGGGGAGCTGTTTTTT. It is translated as CASSYSGGATGELFF.

In the case of this clone: One end of the junction varies from germline; a read error may be responsible. CDR3 protein: CAISAGQGAYEQFF. DNA for the CDR3: TGTGCCATTAGTGCGGGACAGGGGGCTTATGAGCAGTTCTTC. The rearrangement links TRBV19 to TRBJ2-1, with 12 positions matching TRBD1. In germline, CDR1 is LNHDA, CDR2 SQIVND (reference sequence). The CDR3 is made up of 14 amino acids.

This clone was counted between two and nine times. This chain connects TRBV12-3 or TRBV12-4 to TRBJ2-2; 8 positions match TRBD1. V lost 10 bases and J lost 1; bases outside the gene matches: 5. This CDR3 is 14 amino acids long. The CDR3 coding sequence is TGTGCCACCCCAGGGACAGGGAACACCGGGGAGCTGTTTTTT. The encoded protein is CATPGTGNTGELFF.

The chain carries TRBV2 and TRBJ1-5, with D maybe TRBD1 (6 bases). CDR3 length equals 15 residues. Germline CDR1 is SNHLY and CDR2 is FYNNEI. V lost 7 bases, J lost 3 bases, and 16 bases lay in between. The CDR3 region has the DNA TGTGCCAGCACCCCCCGAGGGGGGTACAATCAGCCCCAGCATTTT. This sequence encodes CASTPRGGYNQPQHF.

About this clone: Sequence at one end of the junction differs from germline and may be a read error. The J gene is TRBJ2-2, the V gene TRBV3-1; D is uncertain. Germline CDR1 LGHDT, CDR2 YNNKEL (reference sequence). This CDR3 region has 13 residues. The CDR3 protein is CAISRVNTGELFF. CDR3 coding DNA: TGTGCCATCAGCCGGGTCAACACCGGGGAGCTGTTTTTT.

This chain uses TRBV5-1 with TRBJ2-7, with TRBD1 identical over 11 bases. The V gene end was trimmed by 0 bases and the J gene end by 3 bases; junction bases not matched to a gene: 2. The CDR3 is 15 amino acids. Germline-derived CDR1 and CDR2 are SGHRS and YFSETQ. CDR3 in amino acids: CASSLAGTGGYEQYF. In DNA, the CDR3 is TGCGCCAGCAGCTTGGCCGGGACAGGGGGCTACGAGCAGTACTTC.

The chain combines TRBV7-9 with TRBJ2-5; D not certain. The V and J ends lost 4 bases and 4 bases respectively, with 19 bases between them. The V gene's germline CDR1 is SEHNR and CDR2 FQNEAQ (reference sequence). The CDR3 is 16 residues long. The CDR3, as DNA: TGTGCCAGCAGCTCGCCCGAAAGGGATTCTTCAGAGACCCAGTACTTC. It specifies CASSSPERDSSETQYF. The full variable domain, with the rest looked up from reference TRBV7-9 and TRBJ2-5, is DTGVSQNPRHKITKRGQNVTFRCDPISEHNRLYWYRQTLGQGPEFLTYFQNEAQLEKSRLLSDRFSAERPKGSFSTLEIQRTEQGDSAMYLCASSSPERDSSETQYFGPGTRLLVL.

This clone was picked up many times. The chain employs TRBV30 and TRBJ2-2; D is ambiguous. Germline V gene sequence: CDR1 GTSNPN, CDR2 SVGIG (reference sequence). CDR3 size: 14 residues. The V gene lost 1 base and the J gene lost 7 bases, with 13 bases spanning the gap. For the CDR3, the DNA is TGTGCCTGGAGTGAACTTTTGACAAGCGGGGAGCTGTTTTTT. It specifies CAWSELLTSGELFF.

V and J are TRBV28 and TRBJ2-1; 10 bases fit TRBD2. Germline V gives CDR1 MDHEN, CDR2 SYDVKM. V lost 6 bases and J lost 5; bases outside the gene matches: 7. The CDR3 sequence is 15 residues long. The CDR3 region is CASSQLAGIHNEQFF. CDR3 sequence (DNA): TGTGCCAGCAGCCAACTAGCGGGGATCCACAATGAGCAGTTCTTC. The whole variable domain, filled in from reference TRBV28 and TRBJ2-1, reads DVKVTQSSRYLVKRTGEKVFLECVQDMDHENMFWYRQDPGLGLRLIYFSYDVKMKEKGDIPEGYSVSREKKERFSLILESASTNQTSMYLCASSQLAGIHNEQFFGPGTRLTVL.

Concerning this clone itself: The conserved phenylalanine or tryptophan is not found at the CDR3 terminus, so this likely reflects a read error. The chain couples TRBV20-1 to TRBJ2-5; D is unresolved. V dropped 4 bases and J dropped 3 bases, with 15 bases sitting between them. This CDR3 has 14 residues. CDR1 and CDR2 from the germline V gene are DFQATT and SNEGSKA (reference sequence). CDR3 sequence: CSANCFLQKETQYY. In DNA, the CDR3 is TGCAGTGCTAATTGCTTCCTACAGAAAGAGACCCAGTACTAC.

This clone was found many times. V usage is TRBV5-1 and J usage is TRBJ1-2; D is unresolved. This CDR3 comprises 14 residues. Trimming took off 4 bases at V and 2 bases at J, with 12 bases between the two ends. Germline V gene sequence: CDR1 SGHRS, CDR2 YFSETQ. The CDR3 DNA follows: TGCGCCAGCAGCCCGGACCCCGTAAACTATGGCTACACCTTC. Its translation: CASSPDPVNYGYTF.